This T cell receptor beta chain was sequenced for a study of monozygotic twins with inflammatory bowel disease. Study results and limitations: For repertoire similarity, concordant twins did not differ from discordant twins, possibly because power was limited. IBD patients had lower TCRbeta diversity (inverse Simpson) than healthy co-twins.

As to this clonotype: Its antigen is undetermined.

The CDR3 consists of 16 residues. TCRalpha and TCRbeta cDNA went through two nested PCRs of approximately 17 and 9 cycles. TCRdb re-called the 5' RACE reads; one entry per CDR3 protein, DNA not given. Its table records around 450,000 distinct CDR3 sequences. Sequencing was performed on blood. The rearrangement uses TRBV12-3 or TRBV12-4 and TRBJ2-1; lacking DNA, the TRBD2 call made by TCRdb goes unchecked. This TCR was sampled from a human donor with ulcerative colitis or Crohn's disease, or a healthy co-twin of an affected twin (not recorded which). The CDR3 sequence: CASTSSGGVSYNEQFF.